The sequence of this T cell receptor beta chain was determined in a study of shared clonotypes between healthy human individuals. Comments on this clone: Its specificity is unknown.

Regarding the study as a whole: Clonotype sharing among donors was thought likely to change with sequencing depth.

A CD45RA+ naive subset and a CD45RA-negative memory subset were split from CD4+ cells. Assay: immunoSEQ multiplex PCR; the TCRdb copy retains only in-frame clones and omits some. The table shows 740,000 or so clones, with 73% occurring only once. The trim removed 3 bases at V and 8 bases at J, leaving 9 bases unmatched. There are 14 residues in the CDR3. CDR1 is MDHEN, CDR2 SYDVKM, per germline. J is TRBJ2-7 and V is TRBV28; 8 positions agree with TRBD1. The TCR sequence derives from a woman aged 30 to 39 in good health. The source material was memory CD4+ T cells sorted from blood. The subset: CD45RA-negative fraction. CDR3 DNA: TGTGCCAGCAGTTTTAGCGGAGCAGGGGGCAAGCAGTACTTC. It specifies CASSFSGAGGKQYF.